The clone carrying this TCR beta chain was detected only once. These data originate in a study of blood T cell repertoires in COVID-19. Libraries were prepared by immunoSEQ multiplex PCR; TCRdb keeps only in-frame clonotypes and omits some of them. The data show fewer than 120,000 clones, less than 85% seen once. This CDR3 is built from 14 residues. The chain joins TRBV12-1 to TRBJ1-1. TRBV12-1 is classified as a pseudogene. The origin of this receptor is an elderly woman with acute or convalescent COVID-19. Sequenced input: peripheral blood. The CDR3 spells CASSFGWRNTEAFF. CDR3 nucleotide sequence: TGTGCCAGCAGCTTCGGGTGGCGGAACACTGAAGCTTTCTTT.